These 30 T cell receptor beta chains share one sample of origin, sequenced in a study of T cells in Graves' hyperthyroidism and ophthalmopathy (dated 2019 in TCRdb). The library was built by means of multiplex PCR. These reads were obtained on an Illumina HiSeq 2000. The TCR beta CDR3 regions were amplified from the RNA transcripts. The first round of RT-PCR for the TCR CDR3 was performed with the HTBI primer set and the Qiagen OneStep RT-PCR kit. TCRdb reran the public reads through fastp at Q25 and MiXCR, keeping productive beta chains. Merged by CDR3 protein, the rows form single entries marked with the most common genes and DNA. Present in this sample are about 37,000 distinct CDR3 sequences, roughly half of which were seen just once. The biggest ten clones account for under 20% of the sample. Input material: blood. All receptors derive from a man aged 35-49 years with Graves' ophthalmopathy.

J is TRBJ2-7 and V is TRBV20-1, with 12 bases lining up with TRBD1. Trimming removed 0 bases from V and 6 bases from J; junction bases left unmatched: 6. The CDR3 has 15 residues. CDR1 DFQATT and CDR2 SNEGSKA come from the germline V gene (reference sequence). The CDR3 sequence is CSARDRDRGPIEQYF. In DNA form, the CDR3 reads TGCAGTGCTAGAGACCGGGACAGGGGGCCGATCGAGCAGTACTTC.

At least ten counts were recorded for this clonotype. This sequence joins TRBV7-8 and TRBJ2-1; 12 nucleotides match TRBD2. The CDR3 sequence is 18 residues long. V gave up 5 bases and J gave up 9 bases; unmatched junction bases: 17. CDR1 is SGHVS and CDR2 is FQNEAQ in the germline V gene. The CDR3 DNA follows: TGTGCCAGCAGCCCCCTAGCGGGAGGGCCCTCGAGAGGAGGTGAGCAGTTCTTC. As protein: CASSPLAGGPSRGGEQFF.

This clonotype appeared a few times. J is TRBJ1-5 and V is TRBV3-1, with no clear D. Germline values: CDR1 LGHDT, CDR2 YNNKEL (reference sequence). V lost 1 base and J 5 bases, leaving 18 bases between the germline ends. CDR3 length equals 17 residues. The CDR3 nucleotides read TGTGCCAGCAGCCAAGGGAGGCCCGACAAGAGAGATCAGCCCCAGCATTTT. This encodes CASSQGRPDKRDQPQHF.

The CDR3 DNA follows: TGTGCCAGCAGCAAGGGGGTGAGCAATCAGCCCCAGCATTTT. Protein sequence: CASSKGVSNQPQHF. This chain connects TRBV9 to TRBJ1-5; maybe TRBD1 (6 bases). The CDR3 loop spans 14 amino acids. In germline, CDR1 is SGDLS, CDR2 YYNGEE. Deletions cut 4 bases from V and 1 base from J, with 9 bases between.

This chain links TRBV11-2 with TRBJ1-2; D is possibly TRBD1 (5 bases). Per the germline V gene, CDR1 is SGHAT and CDR2 is FQNNGV. The CDR3 spans 12 residues. V lost 7 bases, J lost 10 bases, and 16 bases lay in between. As DNA, the CDR3 is TGTGCCAGCACCTACTCCAGCGGGACCTACACCTTC. Its translation: CASTYSSGTYTF. Complete variable domain (other parts from reference TRBV11-2 and TRBJ1-2): EAGVAQSPRYKIIEKRQSVAFWCNPISGHATLYWYQQILGQGPKLLIQFQNNGVVDDSQLPKDRFSAERLKGVDSTLKIQPAKLEDSAVYLCASTYSSGTYTFGSGTRLTVV.

V and J are TRBV10-3 and TRBJ1-5; weak D call: TRBD1 (6 bases). The germline V gene encodes CDR1 ENHRY and CDR2 SYGVKD. V was shortened by 5 bases and J by 5 bases, with 19 bases between the two germline ends. The CDR3 covers 16 residues. CDR3 loop: CAISSSKQGIYQPQHF. CDR3 DNA: TGTGCCATCAGTTCCTCAAAACAGGGAATATATCAGCCCCAGCATTTT.

This sequence joins TRBV9 and TRBJ2-5; 8 bases align to TRBD2. Germline V gene lookup returns CDR1 SGDLS and CDR2 YYNGEE. The CDR3 has 15 residues. The V segment lost 0 bases and the J segment 4 bases; nucleotides outside the gene matches: 5. The CDR3 DNA reads TGTGCCAGCAGCGTAGAATACGGGAGGGGAGAGACCCAGTACTTC. This gives the protein CASSVEYGRGETQYF.

This clonotype is termed medium-sized (0.01 to 0.1%). The chain joins TRBV7-7 to TRBJ1-3, with D hard to call. The CDR3 extends over 13 amino acids. CDR1 SSHAT and CDR2 FNYEAQ come from the germline V gene (reference sequence). Written as DNA, the CDR3 is TGTGCTATCCCGATCGGGTCGGGAAACACCATATATTTT. Its translation is CAIPIGSGNTIYF.

This clonotype was recorded only once. The chain's CDR3 is CASSFHRGTGELFF. The CDR3 DNA reads TGTGCCAGCAGTTTCCACAGAGGCACCGGGGAGCTGTTTTTT. The chain links TRBV11-2 to TRBJ2-2; D unresolved. Between the trimmed V and J ends, which lost 6 bases and 4 bases, there was a span of 12 bases. This CDR3 contains 14 residues. Per germline, CDR1 SGHAT and CDR2 FQNNGV.

The chain has TRBV19 and TRBJ1-5, with a weak D call TRBD1 (5 bases). The CDR3 has 13 amino acids. Germline V gene data show CDR1 as LNHDA and CDR2 as SQIVND (reference sequence). V was trimmed by 7 bases and J by 6 bases, leaving 13 bases between them. CDR3 sequence reads: CASTLVGGQPQHF. Here the CDR3 DNA reads TGTGCCAGTACCTTGGTTGGGGGTCAGCCCCAGCATTTT.

This clonotype has at least ten counts. The chain carries TRBV12-5 and TRBJ1-2; possibly TRBD1 for D (5 bases). The V gene lost 5 bases and the J gene lost 13 bases, with 20 bases spanning the gap. The CDR3 has 13 amino acids. Germline CDR1 and CDR2: LGHNT and FRNRAP. The chain's CDR3 is CASGGRIDSMLTF. CDR3 DNA: TGTGCTAGTGGTGGGAGAATCGACAGCATGCTCACCTTC.

J is TRBJ1-5 and V is TRBV7-2, with D tentatively TRBD1 (6 bases). The CDR3 extends over 14 amino acids. Trimming took 5 bases from V and 11 from J, leaving 19 bases between them. In germline, CDR1 is SGHTA, CDR2 FQGNSA. CDR3 DNA sequence: TGTGCCAGCAGCCTAACAGGGAACGGAGAGACCCAGCATTTT. It specifies CASSLTGNGETQHF.

About this clonotype: A much more abundant neighbour one base away suggests this may be a read error. This sequence joins TRBV6-5 and TRBJ2-2, with D perhaps assigned TRBD1 or TRBD2 (6 bases each). Germline values: CDR1 MNHEY, CDR2 SVGAGI. This CDR3 has 15 residues. Between the trimmed V and J ends, which lost 4 bases and 10 bases, there was a span of 19 bases. DNA of the CDR3: TGTGCCAGCAGTTTCCCGAGCGACGGGGGCGAGGAGCTGTTTTTT. The encoded protein is CASSFPSDGGEELFF.

This clonotype was counted ten times or more. This chain joins TRBV6-1 and TRBJ2-5; 8 bases fit TRBD2. This CDR3 is built from 14 residues. Germline V CDR1 and CDR2: MNHNS, SASEGT. The junction had 3 bases not matched to a gene; V was cut back by 6 bases and J by 0 bases. As DNA, the CDR3 is TGTGCCAGCAGCGGGGGGGGGAACCAAGAGACCCAGTACTTC. Encoded protein: CASSGGGNQETQYF.

As for this clonotype: A much larger clone is a single base away; this may be a read error. The chain carries TRBV27 and TRBJ2-5; a weak D match, TRBD2 (7 bases). CDR3 length equals 15 residues. Germline V gene data show CDR1 as MNHEY and CDR2 as SMNVEV (reference sequence). Trimming pared 2 bases from V and 4 bases from J, leaving 14 bases between. The CDR3 DNA reads as TGTGCCAGCAGTTTAGACAGGTGGGGGGGAGAGACCCAGTACTTC. Translating gives CASSLDRWGGETQYF.

The table lists this clonotype with many counts. The rearrangement links TRBV3-1 to TRBJ2-5; D not resolved. The V gene lost 5 bases and the J gene lost 5 bases, with 12 bases spanning the gap. This CDR3 has 13 amino acids. Germline lookup yields CDR1 LGHDT and CDR2 YNNKEL (reference sequence). The CDR3 DNA is TGTGCCAGCAGCTATCAGAGGAGCGAGACCCAGTACTTC. As protein: CASSYQRSETQYF.

Notes on this clonotype: Lacking the conserved final phenylalanine or tryptophan, this CDR3 likely reflects a read error. The chain is built from TRBV7-3 and TRBJ2-5; D perhaps matches TRBD2 (7 bases). The CDR3 covers 15 residues. V was cut by 3 bases and J by 11 bases, with 22 bases left in between. Germline CDR1 and CDR2: SGHTA and FQGTGA. As DNA, the CDR3 is TGTGCCAGCAGCTTTGTTGGGGAGGGGGTGGATACGCAGTACTGC. As protein: CASSFVGEGVDTQYC.

The CDR3 DNA reads TGTGCCACCAGTGATCCCGGGACTAGCGGACAAGAGCAGTTCTTC. It encodes CATSDPGTSGQEQFF. The chain links TRBV24-1 to TRBJ2-1; TRBD2 matches at 11 bases. The CDR3 length is 15 residues. Germline V gene data show CDR1 as KGHDR and CDR2 as SFDVKD. V lost 3 bases to trimming and J lost 10 bases; unmatched junction nucleotides: 7.

In this sample, this clonotype turned up many times. CDR3 sequence: CASSLLAGANEQFF. In DNA form, the CDR3 reads TGTGCCAGCAGCTTACTAGCGGGAGCGAATGAGCAGTTCTTC. V gene TRBV7-3 combines with J gene TRBJ2-1, with 10 nucleotides matching TRBD2. Germline lookup yields CDR1 SGHTA and CDR2 FQGTGA. CDR3 length equals 14 residues. The V and J ends lost 2 bases and 7 bases, in that order; junction bases with no gene match: 2.

This chain links TRBV20-1 with TRBJ1-6; possibly TRBD1 for D (5 bases). From germline, CDR1 is DFQATT and CDR2 SNEGSKA (reference sequence). Trimming removed 6 bases from V and 9 bases from J, with 21 bases in between. The CDR3 loop spans 15 amino acids. The DNA for the CDR3 is TGCAGTGCCAGCAGTTTAGGGGCGAAGGGTTCACCCCTCCACTTT. It encodes CSASSLGAKGSPLHF.

At least ten counts were recorded for this clonotype. This chain connects TRBV5-5 to TRBJ1-1; D not certain. The CDR3 contains 15 residues. CDR1 and CDR2 (germline): SGHKS, YYEKEE (reference sequence). Between the trimmed V and J ends, which lost 4 bases and 5 bases, there was a span of 18 bases. This CDR3 is CASSPDLGRRTEAFF. In nucleotides, the CDR3 is TGTGCCAGCAGCCCCGATTTGGGGAGAAGGACTGAAGCTTTCTTT.

V usage is TRBV20-1 and J usage is TRBJ1-5; TRBD1 is a possible D gene (5 bases). This CDR3 has 14 residues. Germline V gene data show CDR1 as DFQATT and CDR2 as SNEGSKA (reference sequence). V was clipped by 6 bases and J by 5 bases, with 17 bases between them. Here the CDR3 reads CSAAHSGQHQPQHF. CDR3 DNA: TGCAGTGCCGCTCACTCAGGGCAGCATCAGCCCCAGCATTTT.

The table lists this clonotype with many counts. The V and J genes are TRBV28 and TRBJ1-2; D is unclear. The germline V gene encodes CDR1 MDHEN and CDR2 SYDVKM. V lost 5 bases, J lost 2 bases, and 9 bases lay in between. This CDR3 contains 13 residues. The CDR3 nucleotides are TGTGCCAGCAGTATCGGGCCCAACTATGGCTACACCTTC. Encoded protein: CASSIGPNYGYTF.

This chain joins TRBV20-1 and TRBJ2-1; the match to TRBD2 covers 13 bases. Germline loops: CDR1 DFQATT, CDR2 SNEGSKA (reference sequence). Germline trimming cut 5 bases from V and 10 bases from J; bases unmatched to any gene: 8. The CDR3 is 14 amino acids. The CDR3 loop is CSAPRTSGRNEQFF. The CDR3 DNA reads TGCAGTGCTCCCCGGACTAGCGGGAGAAACGAGCAGTTCTTC.

As to this clonotype: One end of the junction varies from germline; a read error may be responsible. The chain couples TRBV5-6 to TRBJ1-5; D gene uncertain. The germline V gene encodes CDR1 SGHDT and CDR2 YYEEEE. The length of the CDR3 is 16 residues. CDR3 amino acids: CTSSRAAEGNNEPQHF. DNA of the CDR3: TGTACCAGCAGCCGTGCAGCGGAGGGAAACAATGAGCCCCAGCATTTT.

In the case of this clonotype: At one of its ends the junction is not consistent with the germline gene, which may arise from a read error. The J gene is TRBJ2-3, the V gene TRBV20-1; 8 bases match TRBD2. There are 16 residues in the CDR3. CDR1 is DFQATT and CDR2 is SNEGSKA in the germline V gene (reference sequence). The CDR3 here is CSARDFGRELTDTPYF. For the CDR3, the DNA is TGCAGTGCTAGAGATTTCGGGAGGGAACTCACAGATACGCCGTATTTT.

This clonotype was recorded at least ten times. The J gene is TRBJ2-4, the V gene TRBV6-6, with 7 bases aligning to TRBD2. The germline V gene has CDR1 MNHNY and CDR2 SVGAGI (reference sequence). J was trimmed by 3 bases and V by 8 bases; bases with no gene match: 13. This CDR3 region has 16 residues. Here the CDR3 DNA reads TGTGCCAGCCTGTGGGGAGGGACCGCGAACAAAAACATTCAGTACTTC. This sequence encodes CASLWGGTANKNIQYF.

The chain recombines TRBV24-1 with TRBJ2-1; 12 bases agree with TRBD2. The CDR3 totals 15 residues. Germline V lookup: CDR1 KGHDR, CDR2 SFDVKD. V lost 6 bases and J lost 5; bases outside the gene matches: 4. The CDR3 here is CATSLAGGRDNEQFF. CDR3 nucleotide sequence: TGTGCCACCAGTCTAGCGGGGGGGCGAGACAATGAGCAGTTCTTC.

This chain uses TRBV7-9 with TRBJ2-5, with 7 nucleotides matching TRBD1. Germline V gene lookup returns CDR1 SEHNR and CDR2 FQNEAQ (reference sequence). Unmatched junction bases numbered 7, after V lost 1 base and J lost 5 bases. The CDR3 consists of 15 residues. The chain's CDR3 is CASSLGDRVGETQYF. For the CDR3, the DNA is TGTGCCAGCAGCTTAGGAGACAGGGTGGGGGAGACCCAGTACTTC.

This clonotype was observed at least ten times. The chain joins TRBV19 to TRBJ1-5; no clear D. Germline CDR1 is LNHDA and CDR2 is SQIVND (reference sequence). This CDR3 contains 16 residues. V was pared by 6 bases and J by 3 bases, with 18 bases between. Written as DNA, the CDR3 is TGTGCCAGTAGCCCCCTATCGACACGGGACAATCAGCCCCAGCATTTT. Protein sequence: CASSPLSTRDNQPQHF.